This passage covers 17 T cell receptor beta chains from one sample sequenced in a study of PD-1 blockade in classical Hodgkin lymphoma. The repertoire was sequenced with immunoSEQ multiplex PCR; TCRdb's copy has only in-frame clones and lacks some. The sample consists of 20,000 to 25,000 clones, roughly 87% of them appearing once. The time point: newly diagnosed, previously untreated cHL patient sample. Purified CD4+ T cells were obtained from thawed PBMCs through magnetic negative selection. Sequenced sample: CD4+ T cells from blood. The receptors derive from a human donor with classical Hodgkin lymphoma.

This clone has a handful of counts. The CDR3 bases are TGTGCCAGCAGCTTAGGAAGGGGGCCCCTCCACTTT. Translation gives CASSLGRGPLHF. This chain connects TRBV7-3 to TRBJ1-6, with D possibly matching TRBD1 (6 bases). The CDR3 runs 12 residues. V gave up 2 bases and J gave up 13 bases, with 9 bases separating them. The germline gives CDR1 SGHTA, CDR2 FQGTGA.

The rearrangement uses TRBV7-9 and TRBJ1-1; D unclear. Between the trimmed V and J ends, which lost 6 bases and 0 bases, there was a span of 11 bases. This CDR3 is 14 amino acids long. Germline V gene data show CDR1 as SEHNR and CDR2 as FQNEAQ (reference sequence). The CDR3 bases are TGTGCCAGCAGTCTTTTGGGGATGAACACTGAAGCTTTCTTT. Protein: CASSLLGMNTEAFF.

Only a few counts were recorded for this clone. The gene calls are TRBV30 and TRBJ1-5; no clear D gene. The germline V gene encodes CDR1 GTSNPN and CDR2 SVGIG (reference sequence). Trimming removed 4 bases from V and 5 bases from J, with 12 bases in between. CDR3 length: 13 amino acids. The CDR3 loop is CAWNSEGDQPQHF. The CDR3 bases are TGTGCCTGGAACAGTGAGGGAGATCAGCCCCAGCATTTT. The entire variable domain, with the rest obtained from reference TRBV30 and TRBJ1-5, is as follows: SQTIHQWPATLVQPVGSPLSLECTVEGTSNPNLYWYRQAAGRGLQLLFYSVGIGQISSEVPQNLSASRPQDRQFILSSKKLLLSDSGFYLCAWNSEGDQPQHFGDGTRLSIL.

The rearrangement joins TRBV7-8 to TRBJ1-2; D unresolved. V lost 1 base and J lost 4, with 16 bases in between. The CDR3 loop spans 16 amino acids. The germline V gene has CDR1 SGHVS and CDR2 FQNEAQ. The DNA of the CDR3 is TGTGCCAGCAGCTTAGTACGGATCCCCCAAGCCTATGGCTACACCTTC. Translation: CASSLVRIPQAYGYTF.

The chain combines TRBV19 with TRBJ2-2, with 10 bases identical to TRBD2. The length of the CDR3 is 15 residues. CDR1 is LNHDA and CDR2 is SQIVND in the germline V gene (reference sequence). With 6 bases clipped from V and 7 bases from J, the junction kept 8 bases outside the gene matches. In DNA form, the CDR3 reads TGTGCCAGTAGCCGAGCGGGAGGGCGGAACGGGGAGCTGTTTTTT. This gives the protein CASSRAGGRNGELFF.

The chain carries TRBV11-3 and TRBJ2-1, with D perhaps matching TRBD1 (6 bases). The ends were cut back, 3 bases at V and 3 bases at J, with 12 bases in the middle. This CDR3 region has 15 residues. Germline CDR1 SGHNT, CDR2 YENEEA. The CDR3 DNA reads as TGTGCCAGCAGCTTCGGGACACGAGACTACAATGAGCAGTTCTTC. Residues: CASSFGTRDYNEQFF.

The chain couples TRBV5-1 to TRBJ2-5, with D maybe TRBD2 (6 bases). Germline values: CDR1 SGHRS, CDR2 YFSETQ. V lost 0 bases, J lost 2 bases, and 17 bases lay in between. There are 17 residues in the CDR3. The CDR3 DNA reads TGCGCCAGCAGCTTGGAAGTTACAGGCGGGAAGCAAGAGACCCAGTACTTC. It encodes CASSLEVTGGKQETQYF.

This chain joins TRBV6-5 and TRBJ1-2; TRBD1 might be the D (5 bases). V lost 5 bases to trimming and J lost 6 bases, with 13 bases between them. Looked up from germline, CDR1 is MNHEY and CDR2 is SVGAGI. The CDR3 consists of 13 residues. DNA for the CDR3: TGTGCCAGCAGTAGGGGCGGGTTTGATGGCTACACCTTC. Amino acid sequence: CASSRGGFDGYTF.

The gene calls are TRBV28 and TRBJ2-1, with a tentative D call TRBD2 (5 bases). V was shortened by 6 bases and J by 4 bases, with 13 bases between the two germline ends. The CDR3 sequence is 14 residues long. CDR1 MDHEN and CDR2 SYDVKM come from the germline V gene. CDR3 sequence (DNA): TGTGCCAGCAGAGGCGGAGGTCGATACAATGAGCAGTTCTTC. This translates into CASRGGGRYNEQFF.

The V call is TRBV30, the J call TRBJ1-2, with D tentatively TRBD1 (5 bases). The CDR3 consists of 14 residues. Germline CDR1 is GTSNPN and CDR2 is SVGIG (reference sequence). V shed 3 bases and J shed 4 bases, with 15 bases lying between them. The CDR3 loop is CAWSPRGRGYGYTF. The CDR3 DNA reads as TGTGCCTGGAGCCCACGGGGGAGAGGCTATGGCTACACCTTC.

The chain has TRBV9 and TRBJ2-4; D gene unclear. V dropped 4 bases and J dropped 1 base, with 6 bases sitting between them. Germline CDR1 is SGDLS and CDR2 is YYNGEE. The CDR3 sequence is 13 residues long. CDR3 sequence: CASSTGAKNIQYF. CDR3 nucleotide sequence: TGTGCCAGCAGCACGGGCGCCAAAAACATTCAGTACTTC.

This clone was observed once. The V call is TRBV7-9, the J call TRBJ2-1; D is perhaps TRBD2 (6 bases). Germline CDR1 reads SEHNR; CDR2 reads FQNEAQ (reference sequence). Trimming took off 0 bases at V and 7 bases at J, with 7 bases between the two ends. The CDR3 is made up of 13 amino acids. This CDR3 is CASSLAGGNEQFF. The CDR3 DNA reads TGTGCCAGCAGCTTAGCGGGAGGTAATGAGCAGTTCTTC. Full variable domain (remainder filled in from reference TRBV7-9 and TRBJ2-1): DTGVSQNPRHKITKRGQNVTFRCDPISEHNRLYWYRQTLGQGPEFLTYFQNEAQLEKSRLLSDRFSAERPKGSFSTLEIQRTEQGDSAMYLCASSLAGGNEQFFGPGTRLTVL.

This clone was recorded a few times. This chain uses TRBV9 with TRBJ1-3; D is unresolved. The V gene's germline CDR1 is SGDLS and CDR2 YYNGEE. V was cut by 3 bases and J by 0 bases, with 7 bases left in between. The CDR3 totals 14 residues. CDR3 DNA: TGTGCCAGCAGCGACTGGAGCTCTGGAAACACCATATATTTT. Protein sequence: CASSDWSSGNTIYF. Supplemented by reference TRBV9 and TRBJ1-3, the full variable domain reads DSGVTQTPKHLITATGQRVTLRCSPRSGDLSVYWYQQSLDQGLQFLIQYYNGEERAKGNILERFSAQQFPDLHSELNLSSLELGDSALYFCASSDWSSGNTIYFGEGSWLTVV.

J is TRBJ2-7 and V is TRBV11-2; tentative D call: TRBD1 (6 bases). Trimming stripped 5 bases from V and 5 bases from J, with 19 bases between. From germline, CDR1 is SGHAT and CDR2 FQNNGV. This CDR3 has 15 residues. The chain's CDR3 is CASSLTTGRGNEQYF. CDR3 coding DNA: TGTGCCAGCAGCCTGACGACAGGTCGAGGGAACGAGCAGTACTTC.

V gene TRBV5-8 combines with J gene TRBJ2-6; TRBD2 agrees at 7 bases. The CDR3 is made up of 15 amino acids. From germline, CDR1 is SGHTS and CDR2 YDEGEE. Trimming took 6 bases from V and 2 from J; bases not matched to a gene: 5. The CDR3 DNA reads TGTGCCAGCAACGGGGGAGGGGCTGGGGCCAACGTCCTGACTTTC. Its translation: CASNGGGAGANVLTF.

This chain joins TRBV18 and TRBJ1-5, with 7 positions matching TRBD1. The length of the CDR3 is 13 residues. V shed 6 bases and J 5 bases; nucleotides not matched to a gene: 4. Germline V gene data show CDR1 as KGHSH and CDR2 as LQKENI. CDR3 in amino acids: CASSEQGDQPQHF. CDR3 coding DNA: TGTGCCAGCTCGGAGCAGGGGGATCAGCCCCAGCATTTT.

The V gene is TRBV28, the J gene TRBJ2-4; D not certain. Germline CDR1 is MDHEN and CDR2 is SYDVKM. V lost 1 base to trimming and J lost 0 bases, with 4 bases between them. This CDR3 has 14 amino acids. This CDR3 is CASSLSLAKNIQYF. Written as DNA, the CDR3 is TGTGCCAGCAGTTTATCACTAGCCAAAAACATTCAGTACTTC. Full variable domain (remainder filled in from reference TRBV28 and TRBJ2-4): DVKVTQSSRYLVKRTGEKVFLECVQDMDHENMFWYRQDPGLGLRLIYFSYDVKMKEKGDIPEGYSVSREKKERFSLILESASTNQTSMYLCASSLSLAKNIQYFGAGTRLSVL.